The rows below give T cell receptor beta chains drawn from one sample of a study of shared clonotypes between healthy human individuals. TCRdb keeps only in-frame clones here, not all; method: immunoSEQ multiplex PCR. The repertoire holds around 600,000 clones, with 97% as singletons. Sequenced material: naive CD4+ T cells sorted from blood. The receptors derive from a woman in her twenties or thirties in good health. Each CDR3 is given without its conserved first and last residue. The order of the fields is J gene, CDR3 length, V gene, CDR3 protein.

>TRBJ2-1|10|TRBV7-2
ASSLAGGWQF
>TRBJ1-3|14|TRBV5-1
ASSLAGGRSGNTIY
>TRBJ1-2|12|TRBV6-5
AVQGQGRLSGYT
>TRBJ2-7|14|TRBV7-8
ASSPGGSGVFRRRY
>TRBJ1-4|12|TRBV11-1
ASSLNGANEKLF
>TRBJ1-4|14|TRBV15
ATSRPPGGRFEKLF
>TRBJ2-3|11|TRBV5-1
ASSLLETDTQY
>TRBJ1-5|12|TRBV19
ASTRQTSNQPQH
>TRBJ1-1|12|TRBV2
ASSDGRGWAEAF
>TRBJ1-3|14|TRBV7-2
ASSLGATLSGNTIY
>TRBJ1-1|12|TRBV6-5
ASSSGAGGTEAF
>TRBJ1-2|9|TRBV10-3
AIRTGYGYT
>TRBJ2-2|12|TRBV7-3
ASSRDGNTGELF
>TRBJ1-2|15|TRBV5-1
ASSLASGVPGVYGYT
>TRBJ2-3|12|TRBV6-1
ASSEGQGTDTQY
>TRBJ1-2|13|TRBV19
ASSGTTGVGPHYT
>TRBJ2-1|13|TRBV10-3
AISDFGGKDNEQF
>TRBJ2-3|11|TRBV27
ASALAGADTQY
>TRBJ1-5|12|TRBV2
ASSESGVWVLQH
>TRBJ1-5|13|TRBV6-5
ASSTGKLSNQPQH
>TRBJ2-3|14|TRBV9
ASSAGTGLGTDTQY
>TRBJ1-5|14|TRBV28
ASSLTGTYGNQPQH
>TRBJ2-1|13|TRBV6-1
ASSVVAGSYNEQF
>TRBJ1-1|9|TRBV2
ASRRDTEAF
>TRBJ1-2|16|TRBV27
ASSLSIMGGQVNYGYT
>TRBJ1-2|14|TRBV4-1
ASSQGNRGLNYGYT
>TRBJ2-1|11|TRBV6-4
ASSVSMGNEQF
>TRBJ2-3|12|TRBV11-3
ASSVAGTTDTQY
>TRBJ2-2|13|TRBV7-2
ASSPGQGSTGELF
>TRBJ2-3|13|TRBV7-9
ASSLGEWGTDTQY
>TRBJ2-2|15|TRBV7-2
ASSLTSGSPGTGELF
>TRBJ2-5|13|TRBV11-2
ASSLVQGAQETQY
>TRBJ1-4|14|TRBV30
AWSVTQAGSNEKLF
>TRBJ2-5|13|TRBV6-1
ASSERRLALETQY
>TRBJ2-7|15|TRBV27
ASSLSGPGSGLYEQY
>TRBJ2-3|13|TRBV5-1
ASSSRTSSTDTQY
>TRBJ2-7|11|TRBV6-1
ASSRDRDYEQY
>TRBJ2-1|13|TRBV9
ASSVERSAYNEQF
>TRBJ1-1|12|TRBV11-2
ASTGLRTGTEAF
>TRBJ2-5|13|TRBV6-5
ASSYSGNTKETQY
>TRBJ2-1|13|TRBV2
ASSVDRGQGDEQF
>TRBJ1-2|14|TRBV28
ASSAGRSGHNYGYT
>TRBJ2-3|14|TRBV5-1
ASSRFLAGGGDTQY
>TRBJ2-7|13|TRBV6-5
ASSYWTGISYEQY
>TRBJ2-7|12|TRBV6-5
ASSSPGPSYEQY
>TRBJ1-2|13|TRBV27
ASSLTGGLGYGYT
>TRBJ2-7|13|TRBV10-2
ASSEAPSGYYEQY
>TRBJ1-1|10|TRBV6-5
ASRNRDTEAF
>TRBJ1-5|13|TRBV6-5
ASSVDRSSNQPQH
>TRBJ1-5|11|TRBV10-3
AIGTSEGQPQH
>TRBJ1-6|11|TRBV6-1
ASRETLNSPLH
>TRBJ2-3|12|TRBV11-3
ASSPGMETDTQY